This T cell receptor beta chain was sequenced during a study of blood T cell repertoires in COVID-19. Study-level information: Spain, Italy and the United States supplied samples that represented acute and convalescent COVID-19. T cells, B-cell-depleted T cells, or PBMCs provided the cDNA or gDNA that served as material.

Original analysis: Estimates of nucleated cell counts were drawn from the amplification of reference gene primers. The assay was immunoSEQ multiplex PCR, and TCRdb's table has in-frame clones only and misses some. V, J and clone size were drawn from that table, and D and trimming were deduced from the DNA. The sample holds about 290,000 clones, about 82% seen once. This clone was seen a single time. This CDR3 region has 14 residues. Trimming stripped 2 bases from V and 4 bases from J, with 9 bases between. Per germline, CDR1 MNHEY and CDR2 SVGEGT. Sequencing used peripheral blood. J is TRBJ1-3 and V is TRBV6-2 or TRBV6-3; D unclear. The TCR comes from a woman between 50 and 59 years old with active or convalescent COVID-19. Here the CDR3 DNA reads TGTGCCAGCAGTTACAATTTGGAGGGAAACACCATATATTTT. As protein: CASSYNLEGNTIYF.